These T cell receptor beta chains were read from a single sample in a study of shared clonotypes between healthy human individuals. Profiled with immunoSEQ multiplex PCR; TCRdb holds only in-frame clones, not every one. Among some 740,000 clones, 80% to 95% were seen once, and the ten largest hold around 24%. The sample was naive CD8+ T cells sorted from blood. Receptors originate from a man aged 25-45 years in good health. The CDR3 runs from the conserved cysteine through the conserved F or W. A D gene is named only where the DNA matches it firmly. Only some rows state a clone size, as once, few, many or a class for expanded clones.

v_call: TRBV10-1; d_call: TRBD2; j_call: TRBJ2-3; clone_size: NA; cdr3_nt: TGCGCCAGCAGTGAGTCGATGGCAGCGGGAGTGACAGATACGCAGTATTTT; cdr3_aa: CASSESMAAGVTDTQYF
v_call: TRBV30; d_call: NA; j_call: TRBJ1-5; clone_size: NA; cdr3_nt: TGTGCCTGGAGTCCCGCCGGGTCCCTAAATCAGCCCCAGCATTTT; cdr3_aa: CAWSPAGSLNQPQHF
v_call: TRBV5-8; d_call: TRBD2; j_call: TRBJ2-3; clone_size: NA; cdr3_nt: TGTGCCAGCAGCCATCTAGCGGGATCTGAGCCAGATACGCAGTATTTT; cdr3_aa: CASSHLAGSEPDTQYF
v_call: TRBV6-1; d_call: NA; j_call: TRBJ2-3; clone_size: NA; cdr3_nt: TGTGCCAGCAAGGGGGCGGGAAGAGATACGCAGTATTTT; cdr3_aa: CASKGAGRDTQYF
v_call: TRBV15; d_call: NA; j_call: TRBJ2-7; clone_size: NA; cdr3_nt: TGTGCCACCAGCCATTCTGGGGGCCCCAAGGAGCAGTACTTC; cdr3_aa: CATSHSGGPKEQYF
v_call: TRBV6-6; d_call: TRBD2; j_call: TRBJ2-3; clone_size: NA; cdr3_nt: TGTGCCAGCAACCCGACTAGCGCAGATACGCAGTATTTT; cdr3_aa: CASNPTSADTQYF
v_call: TRBV2; d_call: NA; j_call: TRBJ2-7; clone_size: NA; cdr3_nt: TGTGCCAGCAGCTCCTGGGGGGACGGGCCCTACGAGCAGTACTTC; cdr3_aa: CASSSWGDGPYEQYF
v_call: TRBV11-2; d_call: TRBD2; j_call: TRBJ2-1; clone_size: NA; cdr3_nt: TGTGCCAGCAGCACCGGGACTAGCGGTCACCCAGCGGATGAGCAGTTCTTC; cdr3_aa: CASSTGTSGHPADEQFF
v_call: TRBV10-3; d_call: NA; j_call: TRBJ2-1; clone_size: NA; cdr3_nt: TGTGCCATCAGTCGGTTGGGGAGAGAGATTTCGTACAATGAGCAGTTCTTC; cdr3_aa: CAISRLGREISYNEQFF
v_call: TRBV27; d_call: TRBD1; j_call: TRBJ2-7; clone_size: NA; cdr3_nt: TGTGCCAGCACATCAACAGGGGGCGTCCCCTACGAGCAGTACTTC; cdr3_aa: CASTSTGGVPYEQYF
v_call: TRBV7-3; d_call: TRBD1; j_call: TRBJ2-7; clone_size: NA; cdr3_nt: TGTGCCAGCAGTCAGTCAGGGGGCTCTGACGAGCAGTACTTC; cdr3_aa: CASSQSGGSDEQYF
v_call: TRBV9; d_call: NA; j_call: TRBJ2-3; clone_size: NA; cdr3_nt: TGTGCCGGGTCAACGGGGAGCACAGATACGCAGTATTTT; cdr3_aa: CAGSTGSTDTQYF
v_call: TRBV7-8; d_call: NA; j_call: TRBJ1-2; clone_size: NA; cdr3_nt: TGTGCCAGCAGCCCCATTGGGGACTATGGCTACACCTTC; cdr3_aa: CASSPIGDYGYTF
v_call: TRBV7-9; d_call: NA; j_call: TRBJ2-7; clone_size: NA; cdr3_nt: TGTGCCAGCGATTCCGTCAGGGGAAGTTCACGGGCCTACGAGCAGTACTTC; cdr3_aa: CASDSVRGSSRAYEQYF
v_call: TRBV7-2; d_call: NA; j_call: TRBJ2-7; clone_size: NA; cdr3_nt: TGTGCCAGCAGCCGTTACAAGCTCTCCTACGAGCAGTACTTC; cdr3_aa: CASSRYKLSYEQYF
v_call: TRBV27; d_call: NA; j_call: TRBJ2-1; clone_size: NA; cdr3_nt: TGTGCCAGCAGTTTGCCGGGGACGCACAATGAGCAGTTCTTC; cdr3_aa: CASSLPGTHNEQFF
v_call: TRBV12-5; d_call: TRBD1; j_call: TRBJ2-5; clone_size: NA; cdr3_nt: TGTGCTAGTGGGTCCGGGACAGCCATTCAAGAGACCCAGTACTTC; cdr3_aa: CASGSGTAIQETQYF
v_call: TRBV7-9; d_call: NA; j_call: TRBJ1-5; clone_size: once; cdr3_nt: TGTGCCAGCAGCTTAGTAGGGGAAGGCAATCAGCCCCAGCATTTT; cdr3_aa: CASSLVGEGNQPQHF
v_call: TRBV11-2; d_call: NA; j_call: TRBJ2-7; clone_size: once; cdr3_nt: TGTGCCAGCAGCCCGAACGCCAGGGGCCACGAGCAGTACTTC; cdr3_aa: CASSPNARGHEQYF
v_call: TRBV9; d_call: NA; j_call: TRBJ1-1; clone_size: once; cdr3_nt: TGTGCCAGCAGCACGGACGGGAACACTGAAGCTTTCTTT; cdr3_aa: CASSTDGNTEAFF
v_call: TRBV15; d_call: TRBD1; j_call: TRBJ2-7; clone_size: NA; cdr3_nt: TGTGCCACCAGCAACCCGGACAGGGGCTCCTACGAGCAGTACTTC; cdr3_aa: CATSNPDRGSYEQYF
v_call: TRBV9; d_call: NA; j_call: TRBJ2-5; clone_size: NA; cdr3_nt: TGTGCCAGCAGCGTAGGGGGTACAGGGACACAAGAGACCCAGTACTTC; cdr3_aa: CASSVGGTGTQETQYF
v_call: TRBV28; d_call: TRBD1; j_call: TRBJ1-4; clone_size: NA; cdr3_nt: TGTGCCAGCAGTTGGGACAGGGGGCTTGAAAAACTGTTTTTT; cdr3_aa: CASSWDRGLEKLFF
v_call: TRBV4-3; d_call: NA; j_call: TRBJ2-5; clone_size: once; cdr3_nt: TGCGCCAGCAGCCCGAACTCCGGATCCCAAGAGACCCAGTACTTC; cdr3_aa: CASSPNSGSQETQYF
v_call: TRBV10-3; d_call: NA; j_call: TRBJ1-1; clone_size: once; cdr3_nt: TGTGCCATCAGTGATTTAGTTGTAGCTTTCTTT; cdr3_aa: CAISDLVVAFF
v_call: TRBV19; d_call: NA; j_call: TRBJ1-1; clone_size: NA; cdr3_nt: TGTGCCAGTAGTATAGCCCCGCTCTCTGAAGCTTTCTTT; cdr3_aa: CASSIAPLSEAFF
v_call: TRBV9; d_call: TRBD2; j_call: TRBJ2-1; clone_size: NA; cdr3_nt: TGTGCCAGCAGCCTTCCGATGGGGCGGGAGGCCTACAATGAGCAGTTCTTC; cdr3_aa: CASSLPMGREAYNEQFF
v_call: TRBV4-3; d_call: TRBD2; j_call: TRBJ2-1; clone_size: NA; cdr3_nt: TGCGCCAGCAGCCACGGGACTAGCGGGAGCGATGAGCAGTTCTTC; cdr3_aa: CASSHGTSGSDEQFF
v_call: TRBV28; d_call: TRBD2; j_call: TRBJ2-2; clone_size: NA; cdr3_nt: TGTGCCAGCAGTTGGACTAGCGGATACACCGGGGAGCTGTTTTTT; cdr3_aa: CASSWTSGYTGELFF
v_call: TRBV28; d_call: NA; j_call: TRBJ2-1; clone_size: NA; cdr3_nt: TGTGCCAGCAGTCCCACTCGGGGTTGGGACTATGAGCAGTTCTTC; cdr3_aa: CASSPTRGWDYEQFF
v_call: TRBV7-9; d_call: NA; j_call: TRBJ2-2; clone_size: NA; cdr3_nt: TGTGCCAGCAGCTTTCCTGAGGCGGTTCCGACCGGGGAGCTGTTTTTT; cdr3_aa: CASSFPEAVPTGELFF
v_call: TRBV28; d_call: NA; j_call: TRBJ2-5; clone_size: NA; cdr3_nt: TGTGCCAGCAGTCCGACAAGGACAGAGCAAGAGACCCAGTACTTC; cdr3_aa: CASSPTRTEQETQYF
v_call: TRBV30; d_call: NA; j_call: TRBJ2-7; clone_size: NA; cdr3_nt: TGTGCCTGGAGTGGTTTTGGAGGGGCGGGGAGCTCCTACGAGCAGTACTTC; cdr3_aa: CAWSGFGGAGSSYEQYF
v_call: TRBV7-9; d_call: TRBD1; j_call: TRBJ1-4; clone_size: NA; cdr3_nt: TGTGCCAGCAGCTCCGCCGGGACAGGACGCCTCCATGAAAAACTGTTTTTT; cdr3_aa: CASSSAGTGRLHEKLFF